These 17 T cell receptor beta chains were sequenced from one sample in a study of early T cells in non-severe SARS-CoV-2 infection. TCRdb re-called the 5' RACE reads with MiXCR, one entry per CDR3 protein. This sample carries roughly 40,000 distinct CDR3 sequences, roughly an eighth of them seen once, and the ten largest clones take about a sixth. Sequenced: whole blood. The receptors stem from an adult who was a healthcare worker with PCR-confirmed SARS-CoV-2 infection or an uninfected control (not recorded which).

As regards this clonotype: Sequence at one end of the junction differs from germline and may be a read error. This chain uses TRBV11-2 with TRBJ2-6; no firm D call. Germline assignment: CDR1 SGHAT and CDR2 FQNNGV. The CDR3 spans 14 residues. Here the CDR3 reads CANSFNAGANVLTF. The CDR3 DNA is TGTGCCAACAGCTTCAACGCTGGGGCCAACGTCCTGACTTTC.

The table lists this clonotype with many counts. The chain uses TRBV28 and TRBJ2-1; no reliable D call. The germline V and J ends were trimmed by 8 bases and 7 bases, with 6 bases remaining between them. CDR3 length: 10 amino acids. The germline CDR1 and CDR2 sequences are MDHEN and SYDVKM. CDR3 amino acids: CASSLNEQFF. The CDR3 region has the DNA TGTGCCAGCTCCCTGAATGAGCAGTTCTTC.

This clonotype was recorded at least ten times. Written as DNA, the CDR3 is TGTGCCAGCAGCTTAACGGACAGGACTGAAGCTTTCTTT. Its protein is CASSLTDRTEAFF. The chain has TRBV7-3 and TRBJ1-1, with 7 bases lining up with TRBD1. J was trimmed by 5 bases and V by 0 bases; bases with no gene match: 0. The CDR3 length is 13 residues. The V gene's germline CDR1 is SGHTA and CDR2 FQGTGA.

This clonotype was detected ten times or more. The CDR3 sequence is CSARFPGALGANNEQFF. For the CDR3, the DNA is TGCAGTGCTAGATTCCCGGGGGCCCTGGGCGCCAACAATGAGCAGTTCTTC. V is TRBV20-1 and J is TRBJ2-1; D might be TRBD1 or TRBD2, each matching 6 bases. This CDR3 spans 17 amino acids. The germline V and J ends were trimmed by 2 bases and 5 bases, with 22 bases remaining between them. CDR1 DFQATT and CDR2 SNEGSKA come from the germline V gene (reference sequence).

This clonotype occurred a few times. V usage is TRBV7-9 and J usage is TRBJ1-1, with 7 bases aligning to TRBD1. V was clipped by 5 bases and J by 4 bases; unmatched bases: 10. This CDR3 has 15 amino acids. Per germline, CDR1 SEHNR and CDR2 FQNEAQ (reference sequence). The CDR3 sequence is CASSRWTGLGTEAFF. CDR3 coding DNA: TGTGCCAGCAGCCGCTGGACAGGTTTGGGCACTGAAGCTTTCTTT.

The rearrangement joins TRBV20-1 to TRBJ1-2, with D perhaps matching TRBD1 (5 bases). Trimming removed 3 bases at V and 3 bases at J, with 20 bases between. CDR1 and CDR2 from the germline V gene are DFQATT and SNEGSKA (reference sequence). The CDR3 is 16 amino acids. CDR3 DNA: TGCAGTGCTAGGGGTATCGCGGGGCCGGGCGACTATGGCTACACCTTC. This codes for CSARGIAGPGDYGYTF.

The chain combines TRBV12-3 or TRBV12-4 with TRBJ2-2; possibly TRBD2 for D (6 bases). Between the trimmed V and J ends, which lost 7 bases and 4 bases, there was a span of 16 bases. The CDR3 runs to 15 residues. The CDR3 DNA sequence: TGTGCCAGCACACCGGGCAGGAGGGGCACCGGGGAGCTGTTTTTT. It is translated as CASTPGRRGTGELFF.

This clonotype was found many times. The V and J genes are TRBV7-2 and TRBJ2-3, with a possible D match to TRBD1 (7 bases). Trimming cost V 7 bases and J 6 bases, with 11 bases left between them. The germline V gene encodes CDR1 SGHTA and CDR2 FQGNSA. This CDR3 has 12 residues. The CDR3: CASNSGGDTQYF. The DNA for the CDR3 is TGTGCCAGCAACTCAGGGGGGGATACGCAGTATTTT.

The chain has TRBV7-9 and TRBJ2-1; D is perhaps TRBD1 (6 bases). V was shortened by 9 bases and J by 9 bases, with 21 bases between the two germline ends. The germline gives CDR1 SEHNR, CDR2 FQNEAQ (reference sequence). The CDR3 sequence is 14 residues long. The DNA for the CDR3 is TGTGCCAGTCAAAGGGGCAGGGGAAGGGGTGAGCAGTTCTTC. It specifies CASQRGRGRGEQFF.

Many counts were recorded for this clonotype. The chain has TRBV7-9 and TRBJ2-7, with D possibly TRBD2 on 6 matching bases. Trimming pared 5 bases from V and 4 bases from J, leaving 18 bases between. This CDR3 contains 15 residues. CDR1 is SEHNR, CDR2 FQNEAQ, per germline (reference sequence). This CDR3 is CASSRETGQGYEQYF. DNA for the CDR3: TGTGCCAGCAGCCGGGAGACGGGCCAGGGTTACGAGCAGTACTTC.

V usage is TRBV6-5 and J usage is TRBJ2-1, with 9 nucleotides matching TRBD2. Germline CDR1 MNHEY, CDR2 SVGAGI. This CDR3 contains 14 residues. Germline trimming cut 5 bases from V and 4 bases from J; bases unmatched to any gene: 3. The CDR3 here is CASSLAGNYNEQFF. DNA for the CDR3: TGTGCCAGCAGTCTAGCGGGGAATTACAATGAGCAGTTCTTC.

This clonotype was observed a few times. The chain is built from TRBV14 and TRBJ2-4; D ambiguous. The CDR3 covers 12 residues. Germline V CDR1 and CDR2: SGHDN, FVKESK. The V end was cut by 4 bases, the J end by 8 bases, with 9 bases between. The CDR3 protein is CASSLGIDIQYF. The CDR3 DNA follows: TGTGCCAGCAGCCTGGGGATTGACATTCAGTACTTC.

In its sample, this clonotype was seen a few times. The chain is built from TRBV29-1 and TRBJ1-3; unclear D gene. The CDR3 is 12 residues long. CDR1 and CDR2 (germline): SQVTM, ANQGSEA. Trimming took 7 bases from V and 4 from J, leaving 11 bases between them. The CDR3 here is CSAWTAGNTIYF. The CDR3 DNA reads as TGCAGCGCCTGGACGGCCGGAAACACCATATATTTT.

This clonotype showed up many times. V and J are TRBV29-1 and TRBJ2-1; 8 bases align to TRBD1. The V gene's germline CDR1 is SQVTM and CDR2 ANQGSEA. This CDR3 comprises 16 residues. V trimming: 1 base; J trimming: 6 bases; junction bases outside the gene matches: 11. In DNA, the CDR3 is TGCAGCGTTGAAGGCGACGGACAGGGTGAATTCAATGAGCAGTTCTTC. Translating it yields CSVEGDGQGEFNEQFF.

Only a few counts were recorded for this clonotype. The V and J genes are TRBV5-1 and TRBJ2-7, with 11 bases that match TRBD1. CDR1 is SGHRS, CDR2 YFSETQ, per germline. The CDR3 spans 15 residues. J lost 5 bases, V lost 2 bases, and 6 bases had no gene match. In DNA, the CDR3 is TGCGCCAGCAGCTTAACTCCGGGACAGGGGGACGAGCAGTACTTC. As protein: CASSLTPGQGDEQYF.

This clonotype showed up many times. The chain couples TRBV19 to TRBJ2-4; D possibly corresponds to TRBD1 (6 bases). The germline V and J ends were trimmed by 4 bases and 0 bases, with 16 bases remaining between them. The length of the CDR3 is 17 residues. The germline gives CDR1 LNHDA, CDR2 SQIVND (reference sequence). CDR3: CASSTSRTAVAKNIQYF. The CDR3 DNA reads TGTGCCAGTAGTACCTCTAGGACAGCTGTAGCCAAAAACATTCAGTACTTC.

This clonotype was counted at least ten times. V gene TRBV28 combines with J gene TRBJ1-5; TRBD1 aligns across 10 bases. Germline CDR1 reads MDHEN; CDR2 reads SYDVKM. Trimming at V came to 3 bases and at J to 5 bases, leaving 4 bases not matched to a gene. The CDR3 is 15 amino acids. As DNA, the CDR3 is TGTGCCAGCAGTTTCGCGACAGGGGGCGATCAGCCCCAGCATTTT. It codes for CASSFATGGDQPQHF. Looking up the rest from reference TRBV28 and TRBJ1-5 gives the full variable domain: DVKVTQSSRYLVKRTGEKVFLECVQDMDHENMFWYRQDPGLGLRLIYFSYDVKMKEKGDIPEGYSVSREKKERFSLILESASTNQTSMYLCASSFATGGDQPQHFGDGTRLSIL.